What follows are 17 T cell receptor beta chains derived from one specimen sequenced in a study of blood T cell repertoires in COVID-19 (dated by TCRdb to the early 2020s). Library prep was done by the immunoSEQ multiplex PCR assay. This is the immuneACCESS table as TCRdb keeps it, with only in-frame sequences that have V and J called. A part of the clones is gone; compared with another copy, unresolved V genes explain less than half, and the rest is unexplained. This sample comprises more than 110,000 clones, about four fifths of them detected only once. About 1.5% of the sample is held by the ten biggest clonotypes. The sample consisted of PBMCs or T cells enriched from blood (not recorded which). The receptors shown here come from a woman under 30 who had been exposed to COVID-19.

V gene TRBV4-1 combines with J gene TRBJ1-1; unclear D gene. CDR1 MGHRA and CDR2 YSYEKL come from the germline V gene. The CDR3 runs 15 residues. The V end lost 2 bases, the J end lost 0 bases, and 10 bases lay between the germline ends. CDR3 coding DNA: TGCGCCAGCAGCCAACTAGAGTTTATGAACACTGAAGCTTTCTTT. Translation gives CASSQLEFMNTEAFF.

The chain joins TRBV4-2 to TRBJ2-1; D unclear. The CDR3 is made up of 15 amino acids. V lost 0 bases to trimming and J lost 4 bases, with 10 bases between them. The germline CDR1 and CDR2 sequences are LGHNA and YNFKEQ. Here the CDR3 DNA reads TGTGCCAGCAGCCAAGATACGGTCAGGTACAATGAGCAGTTCTTC. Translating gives CASSQDTVRYNEQFF.

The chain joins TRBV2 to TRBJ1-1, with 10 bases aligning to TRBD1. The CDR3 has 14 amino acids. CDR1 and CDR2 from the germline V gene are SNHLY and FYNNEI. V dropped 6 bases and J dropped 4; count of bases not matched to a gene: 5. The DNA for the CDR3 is TGTGCCAGCAGCGAGACAGGGGGCGTCACTGAAGCTTTCTTT. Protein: CASSETGGVTEAFF.

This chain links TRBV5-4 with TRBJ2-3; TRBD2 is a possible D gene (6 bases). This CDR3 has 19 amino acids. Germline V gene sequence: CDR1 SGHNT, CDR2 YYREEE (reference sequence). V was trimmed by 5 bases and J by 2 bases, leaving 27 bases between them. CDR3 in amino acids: CASSVRRDSHVRFTDTQYF. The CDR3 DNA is TGTGCCAGCAGTGTGAGGAGGGACTCACATGTACGGTTCACAGATACGCAGTATTTT. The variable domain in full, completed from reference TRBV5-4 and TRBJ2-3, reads ETGVTQSPTHLIKTRGQQVTLRCSSQSGHNTVSWYQQALGQGPQFIFQYYREEENGRGNFPPRFSGLQFPNYSSELNVNALELDDSALYLCASSVRRDSHVRFTDTQYFGPGTRLTVL.

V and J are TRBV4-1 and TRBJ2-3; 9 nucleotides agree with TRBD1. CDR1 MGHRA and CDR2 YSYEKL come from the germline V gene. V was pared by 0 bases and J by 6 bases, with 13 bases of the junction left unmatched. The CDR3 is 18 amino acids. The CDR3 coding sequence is TGCGCCAGCAGCCAAGACCCCATTCGGGACAGGGTATATGATACGCAGTATTTT. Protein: CASSQDPIRDRVYDTQYF.

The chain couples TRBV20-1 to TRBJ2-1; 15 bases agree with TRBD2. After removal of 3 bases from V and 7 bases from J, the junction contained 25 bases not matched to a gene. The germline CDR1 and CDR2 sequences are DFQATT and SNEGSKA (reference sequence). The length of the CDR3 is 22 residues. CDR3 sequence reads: CSASNSGLGTSGRMGRVNEQFF. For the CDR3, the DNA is TGCAGTGCTAGTAACTCCGGTTTGGGGACTAGCGGGAGGATGGGGAGAGTAAATGAGCAGTTCTTC.

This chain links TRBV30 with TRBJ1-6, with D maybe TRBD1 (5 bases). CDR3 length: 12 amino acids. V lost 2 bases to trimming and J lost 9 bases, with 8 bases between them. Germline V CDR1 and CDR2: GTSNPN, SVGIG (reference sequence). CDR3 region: CAWSTRVSPLHF. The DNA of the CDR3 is TGTGCCTGGAGTACCAGGGTTTCACCCCTCCACTTT. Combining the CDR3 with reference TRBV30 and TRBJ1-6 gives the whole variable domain SQTIHQWPATLVQPVGSPLSLECTVEGTSNPNLYWYRQAAGRGLQLLFYSVGIGQISSEVPQNLSASRPQDRQFILSSKKLLLSDSGFYLCAWSTRVSPLHFGNGTRLTVT.

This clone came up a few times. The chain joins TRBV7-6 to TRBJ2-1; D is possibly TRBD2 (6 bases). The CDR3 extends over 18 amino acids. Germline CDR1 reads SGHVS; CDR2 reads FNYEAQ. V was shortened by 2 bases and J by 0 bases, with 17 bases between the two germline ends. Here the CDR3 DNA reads TGTGCCAGCAGCTTATTGGGACGAGCGGGTACCTCCTACAATGAGCAGTTCTTC. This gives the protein CASSLLGRAGTSYNEQFF. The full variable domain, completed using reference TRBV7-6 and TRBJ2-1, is GAGVSQSPRYKVTKRGQDVALRCDPISGHVSLYWYRQALGQGPEFLTYFNYEAQQDKSGLPNDRFSAERPEGSISTLTIQRTEQRDSAMYRCASSLLGRAGTSYNEQFFGPGTRLTVL.

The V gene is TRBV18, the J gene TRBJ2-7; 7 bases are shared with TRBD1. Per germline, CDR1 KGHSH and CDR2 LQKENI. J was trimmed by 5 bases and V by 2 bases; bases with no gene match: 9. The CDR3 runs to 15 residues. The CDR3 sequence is CASSPTEVTGNEQYF. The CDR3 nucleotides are TGTGCCAGCTCACCAACGGAGGTGACAGGGAACGAGCAGTACTTC.

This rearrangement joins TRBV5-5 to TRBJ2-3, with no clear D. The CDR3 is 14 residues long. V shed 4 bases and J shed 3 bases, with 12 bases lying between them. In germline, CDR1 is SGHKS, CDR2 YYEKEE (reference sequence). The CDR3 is CASSPGAGTDTQYF. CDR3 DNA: TGTGCCAGCAGCCCCGGTGCAGGAACAGATACGCAGTATTTT.

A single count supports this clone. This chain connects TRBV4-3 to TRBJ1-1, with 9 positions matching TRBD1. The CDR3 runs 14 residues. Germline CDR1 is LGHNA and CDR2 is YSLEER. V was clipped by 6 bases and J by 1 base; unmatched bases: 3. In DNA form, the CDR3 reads TGCGCCAGCAGGGGGACAGGGAGGAACACTGAAGCTTTCTTT. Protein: CASRGTGRNTEAFF.

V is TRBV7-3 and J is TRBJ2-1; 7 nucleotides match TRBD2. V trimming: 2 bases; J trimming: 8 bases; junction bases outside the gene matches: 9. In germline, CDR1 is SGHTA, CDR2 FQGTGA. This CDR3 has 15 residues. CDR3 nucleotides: TGTGCCAGCAGCTTACTAGCGGTAAGGGGCGATGAGCAGTTCTTC. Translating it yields CASSLLAVRGDEQFF.

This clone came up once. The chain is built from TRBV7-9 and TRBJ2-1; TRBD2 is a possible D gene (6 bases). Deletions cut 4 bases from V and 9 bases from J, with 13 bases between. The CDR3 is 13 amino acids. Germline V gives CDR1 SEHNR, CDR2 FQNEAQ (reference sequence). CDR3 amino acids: CASSSGEGGEQFF. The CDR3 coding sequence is TGTGCCAGCAGCTCCGGTGAGGGAGGTGAGCAGTTCTTC.

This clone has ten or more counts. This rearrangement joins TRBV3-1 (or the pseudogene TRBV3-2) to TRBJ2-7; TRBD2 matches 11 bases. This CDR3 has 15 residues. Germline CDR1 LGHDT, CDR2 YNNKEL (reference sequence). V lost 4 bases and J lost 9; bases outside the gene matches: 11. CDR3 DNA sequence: TGTGCCAGCAGCCCCTTAGCGGGAGGGAATACTAGGCAGTACTTC. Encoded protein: CASSPLAGGNTRQYF.

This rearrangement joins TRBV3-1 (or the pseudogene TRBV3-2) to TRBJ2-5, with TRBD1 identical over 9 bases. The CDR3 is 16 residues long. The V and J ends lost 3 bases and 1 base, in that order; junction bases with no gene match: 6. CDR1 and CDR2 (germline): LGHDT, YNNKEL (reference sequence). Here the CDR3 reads CASSHGDRAFQETQYF. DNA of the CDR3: TGTGCCAGCAGCCATGGGGACAGGGCGTTCCAAGAGACCCAGTACTTC.

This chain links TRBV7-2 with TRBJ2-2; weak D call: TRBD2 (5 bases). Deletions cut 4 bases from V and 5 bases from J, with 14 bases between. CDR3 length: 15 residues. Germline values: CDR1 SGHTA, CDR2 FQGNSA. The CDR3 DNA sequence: TGTGCCAGCAGCTCACGAGACTGGAGGACCGGGGAGCTGTTTTTT. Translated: CASSSRDWRTGELFF.

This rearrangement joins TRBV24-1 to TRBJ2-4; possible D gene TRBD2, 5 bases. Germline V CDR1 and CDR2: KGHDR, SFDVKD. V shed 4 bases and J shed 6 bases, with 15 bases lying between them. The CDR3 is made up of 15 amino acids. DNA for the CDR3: TGTGCCACCAGTGACGCGAGAGCTAGCTCAAACATTCAGTACTTC. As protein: CATSDARASSNIQYF.